The 16 T cell receptor beta chains in this list originate from one sample, sequenced in a study of blood T cell repertoires in COVID-19. The table came from immunoSEQ multiplex PCR; TCRdb's copy has only in-frame clones and leaves some out. This table has a few hundred thousand clones, approximately 90% appearing once. Sequenced: peripheral blood. Every receptor here comes from a man in his fifties with COVID-19, enrolled during active disease.

In DNA, the CDR3 is TGTGCCAGCACCTCGGGACTACTCAATGAGCAGTTCTTC. As protein: CASTSGLLNEQFF. The rearrangement joins TRBV6-5 to TRBJ2-1; 7 nucleotides align to TRBD2. CDR3 size: 13 residues. Germline CDR1 and CDR2: MNHEY and SVGAGI. Trimming at V came to 7 bases and at J to 6 bases, leaving 6 bases not matched to a gene.

The rearrangement uses TRBV10-3 and TRBJ2-7; TRBD1 matches at 9 bases. V was pared by 6 bases and J by 0 bases, with 6 bases of the junction left unmatched. Germline V gene lookup returns CDR1 ENHRY and CDR2 SYGVKD. The CDR3 totals 15 residues. The CDR3 loop is CAISGPGQGSYEQYF. The DNA for the CDR3 is TGTGCCATCAGCGGACCGGGACAGGGCTCCTACGAGCAGTACTTC.

The V call is TRBV7-3, the J call TRBJ2-3; TRBD2 aligns across 8 bases. This CDR3 contains 13 residues. CDR1 is SGHTA, CDR2 FQGTGA, per germline. The V and J ends lost 6 bases and 6 bases, in that order; junction bases with no gene match: 5. CDR3 DNA: TGTGCCAGCAGACAGGGACTAGATGATACGCAGTATTTT. This encodes CASRQGLDDTQYF.

This sequence joins TRBV25-1 and TRBJ2-5; TRBD1 matches 8 bases. This CDR3 region has 14 residues. J was trimmed by 7 bases and V by 3 bases; bases with no gene match: 7. Per germline, CDR1 MGHDK and CDR2 SYGVNS. The CDR3 region is CASSEDRVKTTQYF. In DNA form, the CDR3 reads TGTGCCAGCAGTGAGGACAGGGTTAAGACGACCCAGTACTTC.

The V gene is TRBV9, the J gene TRBJ2-1, with TRBD2 matching over 11 bases. Germline CDR1 reads SGDLS; CDR2 reads YYNGEE. The CDR3 has 18 residues. J gave up 3 bases and V 0 bases, and 8 bases lay outside the gene matches. DNA for the CDR3: TGTGCCAGCAGCGTAGGGCTAGCGGGGGGTCATAACTACAATGAGCAGTTCTTC. Protein product: CASSVGLAGGHNYNEQFF.

This chain connects TRBV19 to TRBJ1-4, with D tentatively TRBD1 (6 bases). Between the trimmed V and J ends, which lost 7 bases and 0 bases, there was a span of 9 bases. Germline loops: CDR1 LNHDA, CDR2 SQIVND (reference sequence). This CDR3 is built from 14 residues. The DNA of the CDR3 is TGTGCCAGTACCCACAGGGCAACTAATGAAAAACTGTTTTTT. This sequence encodes CASTHRATNEKLFF.

V gene TRBV19 combines with J gene TRBJ1-1, with D unclear. Germline-derived CDR1 and CDR2 are LNHDA and SQIVND (reference sequence). V was cut by 1 base and J by 10 bases, with 10 bases left in between. This CDR3 has 12 amino acids. The CDR3 region is CASSIGERAAFF. The CDR3, as DNA: TGTGCCAGTAGTATAGGGGAGCGAGCAGCTTTCTTT.

Written as DNA, the CDR3 is TGTGCCAGCAGCTTAGCGTCAGGGCCCTCTGGAAACACCATATATTTT. It encodes CASSLASGPSGNTIYF. The chain links TRBV7-6 to TRBJ1-3, with D tentatively TRBD1 (5 bases). The CDR3 is made up of 16 amino acids. Trimming left V 0 bases short and J 0 bases short, with 9 bases between. From germline, CDR1 is SGHVS and CDR2 FNYEAQ. Full variable domain (missing parts from reference TRBV7-6 and TRBJ1-3): GAGVSQSPRYKVTKRGQDVALRCDPISGHVSLYWYRQALGQGPEFLTYFNYEAQQDKSGLPNDRFSAERPEGSISTLTIQRTEQRDSAMYRCASSLASGPSGNTIYFGEGSWLTVV.

The DNA of the CDR3 is TGTGCCAGCAGTTTTGCCGGGACAGGGAGCGACGCCATTCAGTACTTC. It yields the protein CASSFAGTGSDAIQYF. J is TRBJ2-4 and V is TRBV7-6; 9 bases fit TRBD1. The CDR3 length is 16 residues. Per germline, CDR1 SGHVS and CDR2 FNYEAQ. The ends lost 6 bases at V and 9 bases at J; junction bases unmatched: 15.

The J gene is TRBJ2-5, the V gene TRBV13; TRBD2 matches 7 bases. Germline loops: CDR1 PRHDT, CDR2 FYEKMQ (reference sequence). With V trimmed by 6 bases and J by 7 bases, 5 bases remained unmatched. This CDR3 is 12 amino acids long. As DNA, the CDR3 is TGTGCCAGCAGTAGGGAGGGTTGGACCCAGTACTTC. Translated, it gives CASSREGWTQYF.

J is TRBJ1-2 and V is TRBV4-2, with a tentative D call TRBD1 (5 bases). Trimming removed 1 base at V and 0 bases at J, with 9 bases between. The CDR3 runs to 15 residues. Germline V CDR1 and CDR2: LGHNA, YNFKEQ. DNA of the CDR3: TGTGCCAGCAGCCAAGGTCGGGGGACTAACTATGGCTACACCTTC. It translates to CASSQGRGTNYGYTF.

CDR3 DNA: TGTGCCAGCAGTTTATCCCTAGGGGGACCCTATAATTCACCCCTCCACTTT. This translates into CASSLSLGGPYNSPLHF. J is TRBJ1-6 and V is TRBV28; tentatively, D is TRBD1 (6 bases). The CDR3 has 17 residues. The V end lost 1 base, the J end lost 2 bases, and 12 bases lay between the germline ends. Germline CDR1 MDHEN, CDR2 SYDVKM.

The V and J genes are TRBV15 and TRBJ2-3; 7 bases are a match to TRBD1. V dropped 5 bases and J dropped 4; count of bases not matched to a gene: 9. CDR1 and CDR2 (germline): LNHNV, YYDKDF (reference sequence). The CDR3 contains 15 residues. Written as DNA, the CDR3 is TGTGCCACCAGCGGACAGGAGAATGGGGCAGATACGCAGTATTTT. It yields the protein CATSGQENGADTQYF. Full variable domain (missing parts from reference TRBV15 and TRBJ2-3): DAMVIQNPRYQVTQFGKPVTLSCSQTLNHNVMYWYQQKSSQAPKLLFHYYDKDFNNEADTPDNFQSRRPNTSFCFLDIRSPGLGDTAMYLCATSGQENGADTQYFGPGTRLTVL.

The chain links TRBV21-1 to TRBJ2-3; TRBD2 is taken as the D call from the table, unchecked against the DNA. TRBV21-1 is assigned pseudogene status. The CDR3 runs to 23 residues. The CDR3 region is CASSKGPNGGSRGPHGTTDTQYF. CDR3 coding DNA: TGTGCCAGCAGCAAAGGTCCGAACGGGGGGTCTAGGGGACCCCATGGAACCACAGATACGCAGTATTTT.

V usage is TRBV7-3 and J usage is TRBJ2-1, with TRBD2 matching over 8 bases. The germline CDR1 and CDR2 sequences are SGHTA and FQGTGA. The V gene end was trimmed by 2 bases and the J gene end by 15 bases; junction bases not matched to a gene: 12. The CDR3 extends over 14 amino acids. The CDR3 loop is CASSLEGSGNTPFF. CDR3 nucleotide sequence: TGTGCCAGCAGCTTAGAAGGTAGCGGGAACACCCCGTTCTTC.

The genes are TRBV9 and TRBJ2-1; TRBD2 matches 11 bases. J was trimmed by 9 bases and V by 2 bases; bases with no gene match: 10. Germline assignment: CDR1 SGDLS and CDR2 YYNGEE. There are 16 residues in the CDR3. CDR3: CASSVTSGDTFAEQFF. The CDR3 DNA is TGTGCCAGCAGCGTGACTAGCGGGGATACGTTTGCTGAGCAGTTCTTC.